This T cell receptor (beta chain) was recovered during a study of T cell repertoires in cytomegalovirus infection. TCRdb reanalysed the reads using MiXCR and keeps one entry per CDR3 protein. Counted here are 900,000 to 950,000 distinct CDR3 sequences, approximately 30% occurring once; the ten biggest clones make up around 15%. Only a few counts were recorded for this clonotype. Its target is not known. Germline V gene data show CDR1 as MNHEY and CDR2 as SMNVEV (reference sequence). V was clipped by 5 bases and J by 1 base, with 5 bases between them. The CDR3 consists of 12 residues. The J gene is TRBJ1-1, the V gene TRBV27, with D unclear. The source of this sequence is a human donor in good health (CMV status not recorded). Some clones in this sample may be carry-over from other donors' samples. Sample: cultured CD8+ T cells from PBMCs, taken from culture after CMV antigen stimulation. The CDR3 coding sequence is TGTGCCAGCAGTCACACGAACACTGAAGCTTTCTTT. It translates to CASSHTNTEAFF.